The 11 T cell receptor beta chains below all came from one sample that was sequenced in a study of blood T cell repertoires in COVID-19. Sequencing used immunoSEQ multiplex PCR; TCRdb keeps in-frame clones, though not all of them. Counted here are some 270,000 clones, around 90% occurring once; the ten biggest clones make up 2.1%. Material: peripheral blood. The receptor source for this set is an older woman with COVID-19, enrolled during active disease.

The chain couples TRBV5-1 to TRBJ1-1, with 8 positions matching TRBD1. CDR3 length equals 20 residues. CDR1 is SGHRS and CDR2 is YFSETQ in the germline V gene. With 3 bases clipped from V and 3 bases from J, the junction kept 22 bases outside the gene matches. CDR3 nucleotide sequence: TGCGCCAGCAGCTACCCCCGTACCGACAGGGGAAAGGGTGCGTACACTGAAGCTTTCTTT. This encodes CASSYPRTDRGKGAYTEAFF.

CDR3 in amino acids: CASSTGQGAFQETQYF. The CDR3 region has the DNA TGTGCCAGCAGCACAGGACAGGGGGCCTTCCAAGAGACCCAGTACTTC. V gene TRBV7-2 combines with J gene TRBJ2-5; 11 positions match TRBD1. The CDR3 length is 16 residues. Germline trimming cut 5 bases from V and 1 base from J; bases unmatched to any gene: 6. CDR1 is SGHTA, CDR2 FQGNSA, per germline.

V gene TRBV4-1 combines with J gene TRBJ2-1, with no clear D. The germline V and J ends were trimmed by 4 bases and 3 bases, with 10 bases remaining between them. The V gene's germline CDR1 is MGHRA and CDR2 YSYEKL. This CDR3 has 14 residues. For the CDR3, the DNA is TGCGCCAGCAGCCTAAACACCGACTACAATGAGCAGTTCTTC. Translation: CASSLNTDYNEQFF.

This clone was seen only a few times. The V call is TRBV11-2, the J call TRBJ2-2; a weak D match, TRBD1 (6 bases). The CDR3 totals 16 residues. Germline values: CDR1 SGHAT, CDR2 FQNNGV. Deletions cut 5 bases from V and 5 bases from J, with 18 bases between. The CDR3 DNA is TGTGCCAGCAGCCCTCGGGGACACCTAATGACCGGGGAGCTGTTTTTT. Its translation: CASSPRGHLMTGELFF.

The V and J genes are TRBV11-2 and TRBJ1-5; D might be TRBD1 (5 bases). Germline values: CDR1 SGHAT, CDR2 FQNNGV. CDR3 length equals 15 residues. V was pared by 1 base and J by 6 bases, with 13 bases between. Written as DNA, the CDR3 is TGTGCCAGCAGCTTAGGTGGTAGGGGAGGTCAGCCCCAGCATTTT. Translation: CASSLGGRGGQPQHF.

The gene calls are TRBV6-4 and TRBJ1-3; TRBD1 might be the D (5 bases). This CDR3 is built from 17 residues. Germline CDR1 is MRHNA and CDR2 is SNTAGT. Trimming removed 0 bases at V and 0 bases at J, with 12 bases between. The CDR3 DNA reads TGTGCCAGCAGTGACTCGGGGGGGGACCCCTCTGGAAACACCATATATTTT. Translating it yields CASSDSGGDPSGNTIYF.

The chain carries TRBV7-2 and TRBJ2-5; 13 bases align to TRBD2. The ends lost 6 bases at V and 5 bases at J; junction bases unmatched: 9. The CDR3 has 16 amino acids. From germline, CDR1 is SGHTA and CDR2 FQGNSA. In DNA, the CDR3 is TGTGCCAGCAGTCGAACTAGCGGGGGGGCCGGTGAGACCCAGTACTTC. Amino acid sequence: CASSRTSGGAGETQYF.

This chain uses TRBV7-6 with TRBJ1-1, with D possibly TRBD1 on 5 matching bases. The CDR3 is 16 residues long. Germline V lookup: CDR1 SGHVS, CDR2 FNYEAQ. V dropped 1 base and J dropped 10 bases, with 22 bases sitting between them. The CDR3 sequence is CASSLDPGGRREGAFF. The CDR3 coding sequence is TGTGCCAGCAGCTTAGACCCTGGGGGGAGGCGAGAGGGAGCTTTCTTT.

CDR3 nucleotides: TGTGCCAGCAGCTTGGGGCAGCGCCACTGGGGGGGCTATGGCTACACCTTC. Translated: CASSLGQRHWGGYGYTF. The genes are TRBV5-6 and TRBJ1-2; a weak D match, TRBD1 (5 bases). This CDR3 has 17 residues. CDR1 SGHDT and CDR2 YYEEEE come from the germline V gene. The germline V and J ends were trimmed by 0 bases and 4 bases, with 19 bases remaining between them.

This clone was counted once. CDR3 loop: CASSQERSSWYEQYF. The CDR3 DNA reads TGCGCCAGCAGCCAAGAGCGGTCAAGCTGGTACGAGCAGTACTTC. This chain uses TRBV4-3 with TRBJ2-7; D unclear. CDR3 length equals 15 residues. From germline, CDR1 is LGHNA and CDR2 YSLEER. V was cut by 0 bases and J by 4 bases, with 13 bases left in between.

In nucleotides, the CDR3 is TGTGCCAGCAGTCCCCGCGAGGTCAGCTATGGCTACACCTTC. Encoded protein: CASSPREVSYGYTF. The chain is built from TRBV27 and TRBJ1-2; D gene uncertain. The germline V gene encodes CDR1 MNHEY and CDR2 SMNVEV (reference sequence). V was shortened by 5 bases and J by 4 bases, with 14 bases between the two germline ends. The CDR3 has 14 residues.